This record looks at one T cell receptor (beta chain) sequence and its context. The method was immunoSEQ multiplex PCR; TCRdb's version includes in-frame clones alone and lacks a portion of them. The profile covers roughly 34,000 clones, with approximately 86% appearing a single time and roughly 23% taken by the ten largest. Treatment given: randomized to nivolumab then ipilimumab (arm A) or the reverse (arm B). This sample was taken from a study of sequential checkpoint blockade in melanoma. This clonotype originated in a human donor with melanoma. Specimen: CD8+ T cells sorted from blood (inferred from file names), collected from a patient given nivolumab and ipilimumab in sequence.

The CDR3 loop reads CASSYDRGRYEQYF. The CDR3 DNA reads as TGTGCCAGCAGCTACGACAGGGGGCGGTACGAGCAGTACTTC. The chain is built from TRBV5-4 and TRBJ2-7; TRBD1 agrees at 10 bases. With V trimmed by 3 bases and J by 4 bases, 4 bases remained unmatched. CDR1 is SGHNT and CDR2 is YYREEE in the germline V gene (reference sequence). This CDR3 has 14 residues.